This T cell receptor (beta chain) comes out of a study of T cell clonotyping in hematopoietic cell transplantation (dated by TCRdb to the early 2020s). With respect to the entire study: A total of more than 130 blood samples were collected in the study from 35 consecutive transplant recipients and their related donors. Recruitment of patients ran from 2015 to early 2017, and follow-up continued until September 2020 or until death.

The CDR3 starts with the cysteine, ends with the phenylalanine, and has 19 residues. Only CDR3 DNA remains: 57 bases, in frame from the first base. CDR1 and CDR2, looked up from the germline V gene, are SGHVS and FQNEAQ. V loses 0 bases, J loses 0 bases, and the germline ends lie 15 bases apart. As to this clone: The specificity of this receptor is unknown. The input lacks base qualities; no much larger clone sits a single base away.

Beyond this particular receptor, the publication reports: Overlap with donor repertoires was found for only a small fraction of recipient repertoires, with over 95% found to appear de novo at the given depth. Inverse Simpson Index values from donors and from recipients before transplant predicted broader TCR repertoire diversity after transplant. Recipient TCR diversity fell after transplant, with pathologically expanded clonotypes rising progressively from day 30 to day 180. Sample size was limited, and cells were not sorted, so CD4 and CD8 repertoire contributions could not be separated.

Interpreted using the paper, the time point label stands for: 30 days after allo-HCT. Blood samples were obtained from recipients approximately 28 days before transplant and at days 30, 100 and 180 after transplant. Using Nuclei Lysis Solution, genomic DNA was extracted from unfractionated peripheral blood mononuclear cells that were either fresh or cryopreserved. The immunoSEQ assay, a bias-controlled multiplex PCR using V- and J-specific primers, was used to amplify TCR beta CDR3 regions from genomic DNA. A proprietary barcode and Illumina adapter sequences were added to the CDR3 amplicons in a second PCR step. An Illumina MiSeq instrument was used for sequencing of the CDR3 libraries. Per the authors' processing: immunoSEQ Analyzer 3.0 was used for export and quality control, with R Bioconductor and Immunarch used for downstream analyses. Only productive rearrangements within the normalized downsampled data set were used in the calculation of repertoire metrics. In the normalized cohort, a clonotype counted as pathologically expanded if the clonotype was larger than 5 templates. The Inverse Simpson Index served as the measure of repertoire diversity. The non-normalized data set was used for CMV-specificity analyses so that all clonotypes could be captured. TCRdb stores this immuneACCESS table with in-frame sequences only. Part of the clones is absent; in the studies checked, under half of the shortfall reflects unresolved V genes, and no reason is known for the rest. V, J and clone size derive from that table, while D and trimming were established from the DNA sequence. The sample table contains roughly 15,000 clones; only one count was recorded for over 85% of them. The ten largest make up around 4.3% of the sample.

The receptor comes from a male patient in his sixties or seventies who had an allogeneic stem cell transplant from an unrelated donor, so the T cells may come from the graft donor. Some clones in this sample may be carry-over from other donors' samples. The rearrangement joined TRBV7-8 to TRBJ1-6; the D gene is perhaps TRBD1, from 6 matching bases. This specimen consisted of PBMCs, obtained 30 days after allogeneic stem cell transplant. The bases read TGTGCCAGCAGCTTAGCTTGGGACACCGCGAGCTCCTATAATTCACCCCTCCACTTT. It translates to CASSLAWDTASSYNSPLHF.